Below are 19 T cell receptor beta chains sequenced from a single sample in a study of Ad26.COV2.S vaccination and SARS-CoV-2 variants. The treatment was: 19 received Ad26.COV2.S at low or high dose, single or two shots; roughly five received placebo; per-sample allocation not given. Day 63 following the first vaccine or placebo injection was when the samples were taken. Data came from immunoSEQ multiplex PCR; TCRdb stores just in-frame clones and leaves some out. The repertoire holds a few hundred thousand clones, with roughly 84% as singletons. The material sequenced was peripheral blood, taken in a trial of Ad26.COV2.S vaccine versus placebo. These receptor sequences come from a person aged 18-60 years who received the Ad26.COV2.S COVID-19 vaccine or a placebo.

The chain combines TRBV4-1 with TRBJ1-5; the D gene is possibly TRBD1 (6 bases). Deletions cut 2 bases from V and 7 bases from J, with 15 bases between. The germline V gene encodes CDR1 MGHRA and CDR2 YSYEKL. This CDR3 contains 15 residues. In DNA, the CDR3 is TGCGCCAGCAGCCAAAACCAACAGGGAGAACAGCCCCAGCATTTT. Protein sequence: CASSQNQQGEQPQHF.

The rearrangement uses TRBV7-3 and TRBJ2-7; 9 bases map to TRBD1. Germline loops: CDR1 SGHTA, CDR2 FQGTGA. The CDR3 runs 15 residues. V shed 2 bases and J 5 bases; nucleotides not matched to a gene: 7. CDR3 sequence (DNA): TGTGCCAGCAGCTTAGGACAGGGGTCTATCCACGAGCAGTACTTC. Translated, it gives CASSLGQGSIHEQYF.

The J gene is TRBJ1-3, the V gene TRBV7-9, with no clear D. Per the germline V gene, CDR1 is SEHNR and CDR2 is FQNEAQ (reference sequence). The CDR3 loop spans 16 amino acids. Trimming removed 5 bases at V and 0 bases at J, with 14 bases between. CDR3 sequence reads: CASSVAYSNSGNTIYF. In nucleotides, the CDR3 is TGTGCCAGCAGCGTGGCCTATAGCAACTCTGGAAACACCATATATTTT.

This clone is a singleton in its sample. The V gene is TRBV18, the J gene TRBJ1-1, with 8 bases identical to TRBD1. This CDR3 has 16 residues. V lost 3 bases, J lost 0 bases, and 6 bases stayed unmatched. Germline lookup yields CDR1 KGHSH and CDR2 LQKENI. In DNA form, the CDR3 reads TGTGCCAGCTCACCCCGGGGGGACAGGTTGAACACTGAAGCTTTCTTT. This sequence encodes CASSPRGDRLNTEAFF.

This clone occurred a few times. The chain is built from TRBV6-2 or TRBV6-3 and TRBJ2-1; 10 positions match TRBD2. The V gene end was trimmed by 5 bases and the J gene end by 7 bases; junction bases not matched to a gene: 2. CDR3 length: 13 residues. CDR1 and CDR2 from the germline V gene are MNHEY and SVGEGT. DNA for the CDR3: TGTGCCAGCAGTGGGACTAGCGCTAATGAGCAGTTCTTC. Its protein product is CASSGTSANEQFF.

The chain uses TRBV5-1 and TRBJ2-1; 8 nucleotides line up with TRBD1. Germline assignment: CDR1 SGHRS and CDR2 YFSETQ. The CDR3 runs to 13 residues. J was trimmed by 6 bases and V by 4 bases; bases with no gene match: 3. The CDR3 bases are TGCGCCAGCAGCCAGGGGGCAGGCAATGAGCAGTTCTTC. Amino acid sequence: CASSQGAGNEQFF.

CDR3 sequence: CASSSPPGNTIYF. DNA for the CDR3: TGCGCCAGCAGCAGTCCTCCCGGAAACACCATATATTTT. V and J are TRBV5-1 and TRBJ1-3; D is undetermined. V lost 4 bases to trimming and J lost 4 bases, with 9 bases between them. CDR1 and CDR2 from the germline V gene are SGHRS and YFSETQ. The CDR3 is 13 residues long.

The genes are TRBV3-1 (or the pseudogene TRBV3-2) and TRBJ2-5, with 13 bases lining up with TRBD2. CDR3 length equals 15 residues. Germline V gene data show CDR1 as LGHDT and CDR2 as YNNKEL (reference sequence). J gave up 3 bases and V 6 bases, and 4 bases lay outside the gene matches. In DNA form, the CDR3 reads TGTGCCAGCAGACTGGGGACTAGCGGGGAAGAGACCCAGTACTTC. This codes for CASRLGTSGEETQYF.

CDR3 nucleotides: TGCGCCAACCTATTGATCCAGTACTTC. Translated: CANLLIQYF. The chain recombines TRBV5-1 with TRBJ2-5; no clear D. V was pared by 9 bases and J by 10 bases, with 10 bases between. The length of the CDR3 is 9 residues. Germline V gene lookup returns CDR1 SGHRS and CDR2 YFSETQ. The full variable domain, rest sourced from reference TRBV5-1 and TRBJ2-5, is KAGVTQTPRYLIKTRGQQVTLSCSPISGHRSVSWYQQTPGQGLQFLFEYFSETQRNKGNFPGRFSGRQFSNSRSEMNVSTLELGDSALYLCANLLIQYFGPGTRLLVL.

The chain recombines TRBV5-1 with TRBJ2-1; 7 positions agree with TRBD1. V lost 2 bases, J lost 10 bases, and 9 bases stayed unmatched. The CDR3 loop spans 14 amino acids. Germline V gene lookup returns CDR1 SGHRS and CDR2 YFSETQ. In nucleotides, the CDR3 is TGCGCCAGCAGCTTTTGGCAGGGGGTCCGGGAGCAGTTCTTC. It encodes CASSFWQGVREQFF.

J is TRBJ1-4 and V is TRBV12-5, with TRBD1 matching over 7 bases. From germline, CDR1 is LGHNT and CDR2 FRNRAP. The CDR3 runs to 15 residues. V lost 7 bases, J lost 5 bases, and 10 bases stayed unmatched. CDR3 bases: TGTGCTAGTGCCAACACAGGGGAGGGAAATGAAAAACTGTTTTTT. Protein product: CASANTGEGNEKLFF.

V and J are TRBV27 and TRBJ2-5; D not certain. This CDR3 contains 15 residues. Trimming pared 3 bases from V and 0 bases from J, leaving 11 bases between. Germline V lookup: CDR1 MNHEY, CDR2 SMNVEV (reference sequence). CDR3 loop: CASSLWPGHQETQYF. The CDR3 bases are TGTGCCAGCAGTTTGTGGCCAGGCCACCAAGAGACCCAGTACTTC.

The chain combines TRBV3-1 (or the pseudogene TRBV3-2) with TRBJ1-1, with D uncertain. V was trimmed by 1 base and J by 4 bases, leaving 10 bases between them. This CDR3 is built from 14 residues. Germline V CDR1 and CDR2: LGHDT, YNNKEL (reference sequence). The CDR3 reads CASSQGLLATEAFF. Here the CDR3 DNA reads TGTGCCAGCAGCCAAGGTTTGTTGGCCACTGAAGCTTTCTTT.

The chain recombines TRBV6-5 with TRBJ1-4, with 8 bases fitting TRBD1. Germline V CDR1 and CDR2: MNHEY, SVGAGI. This CDR3 contains 15 residues. Trimming removed 5 bases from V and 4 bases from J; junction bases left unmatched: 6. This CDR3 is CASSRQGNLNEKLFF. In DNA form, the CDR3 reads TGTGCCAGCAGTCGACAGGGGAATCTTAATGAAAAACTGTTTTTT.

Only a few counts were recorded for this clone. The chain carries TRBV9 and TRBJ2-7; 8 nucleotides agree with TRBD2. In germline, CDR1 is SGDLS, CDR2 YYNGEE. This CDR3 is 16 amino acids long. Trimming cost V 0 bases and J 1 base; bases outside gene matches: 6. CDR3 protein: CASSVGAGAASYEQYF. In DNA, the CDR3 is TGTGCCAGCAGCGTAGGAGCGGGGGCCGCTTCCTACGAGCAGTACTTC. Combining the CDR3 with reference TRBV9 and TRBJ2-7 gives the whole variable domain DSGVTQTPKHLITATGQRVTLRCSPRSGDLSVYWYQQSLDQGLQFLIQYYNGEERAKGNILERFSAQQFPDLHSELNLSSLELGDSALYFCASSVGAGAASYEQYFGPGTRLTVT.

The genes are TRBV7-8 and TRBJ2-7; D gene uncertain. CDR1 and CDR2 from the germline V gene are SGHVS and FQNEAQ. The CDR3 spans 16 residues. Trimming left V 1 base short and J 0 bases short, with 13 bases between. For the CDR3, the DNA is TGTGCCAGCAGCTTAGGCTACAGTAAAAGCTCCTACGAGCAGTACTTC. Translation gives CASSLGYSKSSYEQYF. Variable domain in full (rest from reference TRBV7-8 and TRBJ2-7): GAGVSQSPRYKVAKRGQDVALRCDPISGHVSLFWYQQALGQGPEFLTYFQNEAQLDKSGLPSDRFFAERPEGSVSTLKIQRTQQEDSAVYLCASSLGYSKSSYEQYFGPGTRLTVT.

This chain joins TRBV18 and TRBJ2-1; a possible D gene is TRBD2 (5 bases). Germline V gene sequence: CDR1 KGHSH, CDR2 LQKENI. V was pared by 4 bases and J by 3 bases, with 10 bases between. This CDR3 has 14 residues. The CDR3 DNA reads TGTGCCAGCTCACGATCCGGGGACTACAATGAGCAGTTCTTC. Its protein is CASSRSGDYNEQFF. Full variable domain (rest looked up from reference TRBV18 and TRBJ2-1): NAGVMQNPRHLVRRRGQEARLRCSPMKGHSHVYWYRQLPEEGLKFMVYLQKENIIDESGMPKERFSAEFPKEGPSILRIQQVVRGDSAAYFCASSRSGDYNEQFFGPGTRLTVL.

This rearrangement joins TRBV7-8 to TRBJ2-1; maybe TRBD1 (5 bases). The CDR3 covers 17 residues. V lost 2 bases and J lost 1, with 15 bases in between. Germline assignment: CDR1 SGHVS and CDR2 FQNEAQ. The CDR3 sequence: CASSLWVRAFSYNEQFF. CDR3 DNA sequence: TGTGCCAGCAGCTTATGGGTCAGGGCCTTTTCCTACAATGAGCAGTTCTTC.

The chain recombines TRBV7-8 with TRBJ1-2; 7 nucleotides agree with TRBD1. V dropped 1 base and J dropped 8; count of bases not matched to a gene: 7. This CDR3 has 14 amino acids. Germline V gene lookup returns CDR1 SGHVS and CDR2 FQNEAQ. The CDR3 DNA follows: TGTGCCAGCAGCTTAGATACCTACAGGGGCGGCTACACCTTC. Protein sequence: CASSLDTYRGGYTF.